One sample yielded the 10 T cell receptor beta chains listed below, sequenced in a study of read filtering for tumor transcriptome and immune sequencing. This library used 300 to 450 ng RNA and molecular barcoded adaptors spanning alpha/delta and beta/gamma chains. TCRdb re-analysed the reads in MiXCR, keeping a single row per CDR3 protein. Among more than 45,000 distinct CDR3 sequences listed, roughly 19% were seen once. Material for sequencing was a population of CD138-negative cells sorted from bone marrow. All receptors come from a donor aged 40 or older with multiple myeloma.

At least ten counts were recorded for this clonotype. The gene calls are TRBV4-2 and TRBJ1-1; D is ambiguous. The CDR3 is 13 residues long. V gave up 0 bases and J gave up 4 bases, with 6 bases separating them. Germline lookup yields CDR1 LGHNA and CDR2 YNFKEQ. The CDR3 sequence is CASSQDLGTEAFF. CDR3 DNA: TGTGCCAGCAGCCAAGATCTGGGCACTGAAGCTTTCTTT.

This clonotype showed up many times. CDR3 nucleotides: TGCAGCGTTAGCCACACAGATACGCAGTATTTT. It translates to CSVSHTDTQYF. The V call is TRBV29-1, the J call TRBJ2-3; no firm D call. Per germline, CDR1 SQVTM and CDR2 ANQGSEA. The CDR3 runs 11 residues. V dropped 5 bases and J dropped 2 bases, with 5 bases sitting between them.

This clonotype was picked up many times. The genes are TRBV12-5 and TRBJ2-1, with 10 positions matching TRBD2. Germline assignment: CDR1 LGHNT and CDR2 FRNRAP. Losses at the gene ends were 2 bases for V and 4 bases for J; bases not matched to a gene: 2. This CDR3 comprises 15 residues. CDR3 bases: TGTGCTAGTGGTTTGAATAGCGGGAGGTACAATGAGCAGTTCTTC. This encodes CASGLNSGRYNEQFF.

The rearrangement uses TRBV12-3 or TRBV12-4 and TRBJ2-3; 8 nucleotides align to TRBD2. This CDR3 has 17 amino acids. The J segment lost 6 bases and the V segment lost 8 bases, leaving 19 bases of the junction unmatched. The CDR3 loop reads CASATRRLAPLGDTQYF. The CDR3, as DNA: TGTGCCAGCGCGACCCGAAGACTAGCGCCTCTCGGGGATACGCAGTATTTT.

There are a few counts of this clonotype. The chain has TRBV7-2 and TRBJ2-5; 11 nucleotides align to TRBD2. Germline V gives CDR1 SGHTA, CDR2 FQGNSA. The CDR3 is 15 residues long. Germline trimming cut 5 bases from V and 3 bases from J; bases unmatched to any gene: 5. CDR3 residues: CASSAASGRKETQYF. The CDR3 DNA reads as TGTGCCAGCAGCGCCGCTAGCGGGAGGAAAGAGACCCAGTACTTC.

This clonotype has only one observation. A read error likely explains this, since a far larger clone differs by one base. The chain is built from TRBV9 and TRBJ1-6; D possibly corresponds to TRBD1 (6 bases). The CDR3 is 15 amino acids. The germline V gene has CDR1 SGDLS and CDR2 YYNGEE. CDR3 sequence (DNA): TGTGCCAGCAGCGTAGTTGGAGCAGGGGAAGTTGAAGCTTCCTTT. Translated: CASSVVGAGEVEASF.

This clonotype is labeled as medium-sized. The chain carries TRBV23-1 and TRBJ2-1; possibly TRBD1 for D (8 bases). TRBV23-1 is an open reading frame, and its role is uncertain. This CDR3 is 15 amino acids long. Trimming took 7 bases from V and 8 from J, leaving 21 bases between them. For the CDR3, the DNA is TGCGCCAGCACCACGGGGGAACAGGGGGGGGATGAGCAGTTCTTC. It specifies CASTTGEQGGDEQFF.

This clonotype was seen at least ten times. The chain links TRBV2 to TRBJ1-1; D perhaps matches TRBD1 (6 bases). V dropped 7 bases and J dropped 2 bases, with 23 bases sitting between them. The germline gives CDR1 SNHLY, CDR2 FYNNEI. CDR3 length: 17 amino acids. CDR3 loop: CASNGGRAGDINTEAFF. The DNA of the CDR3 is TGTGCCAGCAATGGGGGCCGGGCGGGCGATATCAACACTGAAGCTTTCTTT.

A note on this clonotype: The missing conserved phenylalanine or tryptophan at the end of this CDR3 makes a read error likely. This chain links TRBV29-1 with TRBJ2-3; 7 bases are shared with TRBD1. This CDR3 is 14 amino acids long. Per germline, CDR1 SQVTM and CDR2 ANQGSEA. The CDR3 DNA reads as TGCGGCGTAGCCGACAGGGTCGACACAGATACGCAGTATCTT. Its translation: CGVADRVDTDTQYL.

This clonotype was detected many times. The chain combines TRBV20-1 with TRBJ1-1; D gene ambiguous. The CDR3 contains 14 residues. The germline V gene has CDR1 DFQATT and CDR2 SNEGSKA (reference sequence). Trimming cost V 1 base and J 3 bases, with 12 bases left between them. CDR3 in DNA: TGCAGTGCTAGAGCAGTACAGTCGGACACTGAAGCTTTCTTT. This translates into CSARAVQSDTEAFF.